This T cell receptor beta chain was captured in a study of post-analysis software for immune sequencing data. Study-wide results and caveats: Included in a set of a handful of TRBV segments more frequent in patients than controls were TRBV5-6, TRBV5-1 and TRBV20-1.

As to this clonotype: Its antigen is unknown.

The germline V gene has CDR1 SNHLY and CDR2 FYNNEI. V was trimmed by 4 bases and J by 4 bases, leaving 9 bases between them. The CDR3 consists of 13 residues. cDNA libraries for TCR beta contained unique molecular identifiers. TCRdb reanalysed the PCR reads using MiXCR and keeps one entry per CDR3 protein. The table lists more than 450,000 distinct CDR3 sequences, 44% of them singletons. The clonotype comes from a girl between 5 and 17 years old with multiple sclerosis. The rearrangement links TRBV2 to TRBJ2-3; D possibly corresponds to TRBD2 (6 bases). Sequenced: blood. The CDR3 DNA is TGTGCCAGCAGTGGTGGAGGGGCAGATACGCAGTATTTT. Translation gives CASSGGGADTQYF.